These 30 T cell receptor beta chains were sequenced from one sample in a study of control samples from healthy donors and cancer patients (dated by TCRdb to 2020 to 2022). The library was built by means of the immunoSEQ multiplex PCR assay. In its TCRdb copy, this immuneACCESS table keeps in-frame sequences only and misses some clones. Where compared with another copy, unresolved V genes explain less than half of these, and the others have no known cause. The sample profile shows 150,000 to 170,000 clones; approximately 94% of them were found once. Jointly, the top ten make up 4.5% to 6% of the sample. The sample was blood. The receptors originated from a man in his forties in good health.

The sample holds a few counts of this clone. The DNA of the CDR3 is TGTGCCAGCAGTTACTCGGTGACAGGGGACGAGCAGTACTTC. Translated: CASSYSVTGDEQYF. The chain is built from TRBV6-2 or TRBV6-3 and TRBJ2-7; 8 bases line up with TRBD1. Per the germline V gene, CDR1 is MNHEY and CDR2 is SVGEGT. Unmatched junction bases numbered 3, after V lost 0 bases and J lost 5 bases. The CDR3 length is 14 residues.

The V call is TRBV19, the J call TRBJ1-1; TRBD1 aligns across 9 bases. Germline CDR1 is LNHDA and CDR2 is SQIVND (reference sequence). The CDR3 totals 14 residues. Germline trimming cut 7 bases from V and 4 bases from J; bases unmatched to any gene: 7. CDR3 in amino acids: CASTHTGGVTEAFF. CDR3 in DNA: TGTGCCAGTACCCACACAGGGGGCGTCACTGAAGCTTTCTTT.

J is TRBJ2-1 and V is TRBV5-6, with TRBD2 matching 9 bases. The length of the CDR3 is 16 residues. The V gene end was trimmed by 4 bases and the J gene end by 3 bases; junction bases not matched to a gene: 8. The germline V gene encodes CDR1 SGHDT and CDR2 YYEEEE. This CDR3 is CASSQVLAGFYNEQFF. CDR3 nucleotides: TGTGCCAGCAGCCAAGTTCTAGCGGGGTTCTACAATGAGCAGTTCTTC. The full variable domain, with the rest looked up from reference TRBV5-6 and TRBJ2-1, is DAGVTQSPTHLIKTRGQQVTLRCSPKSGHDTVSWYQQALGQGPQFIFQYYEEEERQRGNFPDRFSGHQFPNYSSELNVNALLLGDSALYLCASSQVLAGFYNEQFFGPGTRLTVL.

This rearrangement joins TRBV5-4 to TRBJ1-2; tentatively, D is TRBD1 (5 bases). Trimming took off 3 bases at V and 6 bases at J, with 18 bases between the two ends. The CDR3 has 15 amino acids. Germline V gene data show CDR1 as SGHNT and CDR2 as YYREEE (reference sequence). The CDR3 is CASSSRGEGRHGYTF. The DNA for the CDR3 is TGTGCCAGCAGCTCCCGGGGTGAGGGGCGCCATGGCTACACCTTC.

The chain is built from TRBV7-9 and TRBJ2-7; TRBD1 aligns across 7 bases. The V segment lost 2 bases and the J segment 5 bases; nucleotides outside the gene matches: 6. Per the germline V gene, CDR1 is SEHNR and CDR2 is FQNEAQ (reference sequence). The CDR3 is 14 amino acids. The CDR3 here is CASSLRQGWDEQYF. Written as DNA, the CDR3 is TGTGCCAGCAGCTTAAGACAGGGCTGGGACGAGCAGTACTTC.

The chain is built from TRBV7-8 and TRBJ1-5; D is possibly TRBD1 (6 bases). Germline lookup yields CDR1 SGHVS and CDR2 FQNEAQ. The CDR3 runs to 16 residues. Trimming left V 5 bases short and J 0 bases short, with 14 bases between. CDR3 sequence: CASSTAGAYSNQPQHF. In nucleotides, the CDR3 is TGTGCCAGCAGCACCGCAGGGGCTTATAGCAATCAGCCCCAGCATTTT.

This clone is a singleton in its sample. The DNA of the CDR3 is TGTGCCAGCAGCGTAGGAGAAGGGGGCTACTATGGCTACACCTTC. Encoded protein: CASSVGEGGYYGYTF. This sequence joins TRBV9 and TRBJ1-2; TRBD1 matches 7 bases. Trimming cost V 0 bases and J 3 bases; bases outside gene matches: 5. The CDR3 loop spans 15 amino acids. CDR1 is SGDLS and CDR2 is YYNGEE in the germline V gene.

A single count supports this clone. The rearrangement uses TRBV28 and TRBJ2-7, with 9 bases aligning to TRBD1. V dropped 4 bases and J dropped 3; count of bases not matched to a gene: 7. Per germline, CDR1 MDHEN and CDR2 SYDVKM. The CDR3 is made up of 15 amino acids. This chain's CDR3 is CASSSTGGWGYEQYF. In DNA, the CDR3 is TGTGCCAGCAGTTCGACAGGGGGTTGGGGCTACGAGCAGTACTTC.

This clone appeared a few times. The CDR3 bases are TGCGCCAGCAGCCAAGATCGGATGACAGGGGGCGAGCAGTACTTC. Translated: CASSQDRMTGGEQYF. The V gene is TRBV4-3, the J gene TRBJ2-7, with TRBD1 matching over 9 bases. J was trimmed by 6 bases and V by 0 bases; bases with no gene match: 6. Germline CDR1 is LGHNA and CDR2 is YSLEER. The CDR3 covers 15 residues.

V and J are TRBV7-2 and TRBJ2-3, with 10 bases identical to TRBD2. The junction had 9 bases not matched to a gene; V was cut back by 4 bases and J by 2 bases. The CDR3 consists of 17 residues. Looked up from germline, CDR1 is SGHTA and CDR2 is FQGNSA. CDR3 nucleotide sequence: TGTGCCAGCAGCTCCCACACCGGACTAGCGGACACAGATACGCAGTATTTT. This gives the protein CASSSHTGLADTDTQYF.

This clone was recorded only once. The rearrangement uses TRBV5-1 and TRBJ1-1; D is ambiguous. Per germline, CDR1 SGHRS and CDR2 YFSETQ. The V gene lost 0 bases and the J gene lost 4 bases, with 13 bases spanning the gap. There are 15 residues in the CDR3. The DNA of the CDR3 is TGCGCCAGCAGCTTGGCCGGCGTGTCGGGCACTGAAGCTTTCTTT. Translation gives CASSLAGVSGTEAFF.

The chain joins TRBV28 to TRBJ2-7; D gene unclear. Germline V gives CDR1 MDHEN, CDR2 SYDVKM. Trimming cost V 1 base and J 4 bases, with 11 bases left between them. This CDR3 contains 14 residues. Here the CDR3 reads CASSLFGVSYEQYF. The CDR3 coding sequence is TGTGCCAGCAGTTTATTCGGCGTTTCTTACGAGCAGTACTTC.

This chain connects TRBV5-1 to TRBJ1-1, with TRBD1 matching 9 bases. CDR3 length: 13 residues. Germline CDR1 reads SGHRS; CDR2 reads YFSETQ. Trimming removed 3 bases from V and 3 bases from J; junction bases left unmatched: 0. The CDR3 loop reads CASSWTGDTEAFF. CDR3 nucleotides: TGCGCCAGCAGCTGGACAGGGGACACTGAAGCTTTCTTT.

The sample holds one count of this clone. The V gene is TRBV24-1, the J gene TRBJ1-4; the match to TRBD1 covers 9 bases. Germline-derived CDR1 and CDR2 are KGHDR and SFDVKD. V shed 2 bases, J shed 7 bases, and the junction held 10 bases outside the gene matches. CDR3 length: 17 residues. CDR3 nucleotides: TGTGCCACCAGTGATTGGGGGTCCGGGACAGGGAGTGAAAAACTGTTTTTT. Protein sequence: CATSDWGSGTGSEKLFF.

The chain is built from TRBV19 and TRBJ1-1; D might be TRBD1 (5 bases). V lost 3 bases, J lost 5 bases, and 13 bases lay in between. CDR1 LNHDA and CDR2 SQIVND come from the germline V gene (reference sequence). The CDR3 runs to 14 residues. The CDR3 DNA reads as TGTGCCAGTAGTATTACTGGGGCGAGGACTGAAGCTTTCTTT. Protein: CASSITGARTEAFF.

This chain joins TRBV5-4 and TRBJ1-1; D gene ambiguous. CDR3 length: 12 amino acids. V was shortened by 4 bases and J by 1 base, with 5 bases between the two germline ends. CDR1 is SGHNT, CDR2 YYREEE, per germline (reference sequence). The CDR3, as DNA: TGTGCCAGCAGCCCGTGGAACACTGAAGCTTTCTTT. It is translated as CASSPWNTEAFF.

J is TRBJ2-2 and V is TRBV28; TRBD1 agrees at 10 bases. Germline-derived CDR1 and CDR2 are MDHEN and SYDVKM. CDR3 length: 15 residues. V shed 5 bases and J 4 bases; nucleotides not matched to a gene: 4. CDR3 loop: CASSPRTGGTGELFF. The CDR3 nucleotides read TGTGCCAGCAGTCCCCGGACAGGGGGCACCGGGGAGCTGTTTTTT.

This sequence joins TRBV19 and TRBJ1-4; possible D gene TRBD1, 5 bases. Germline lookup yields CDR1 LNHDA and CDR2 SQIVND (reference sequence). Trimming shortened V by 1 base and J by 7 bases, and 13 bases separated the two germline ends. The CDR3 has 15 amino acids. The CDR3 bases are TGTGCCAGTAGTATAGGAACAGGCTCCCCTGAAAAACTGTTTTTT. Translation gives CASSIGTGSPEKLFF.

The V gene is TRBV18, the J gene TRBJ2-3; D possibly corresponds to TRBD2 (6 bases). This CDR3 has 15 residues. Germline assignment: CDR1 KGHSH and CDR2 LQKENI. The V end lost 2 bases, the J end lost 3 bases, and 12 bases lay between the germline ends. DNA of the CDR3: TGTGCCAGCTCACCAGGAGGGTTTGGAACAGATACGCAGTATTTT. Encoded protein: CASSPGGFGTDTQYF.

This rearrangement joins TRBV28 to TRBJ1-4, with TRBD1 matching 7 bases. Germline CDR1 and CDR2: MDHEN and SYDVKM. V lost 6 bases to trimming and J lost 1 base; unmatched junction nucleotides: 8. The CDR3 covers 16 residues. CDR3 nucleotide sequence: TGTGCCAGCAGCCTCGGACAGGTCCAAACTAATGAAAAACTGTTTTTT. This translates into CASSLGQVQTNEKLFF.

The chain carries TRBV2 and TRBJ1-5; a weak D match, TRBD1 (6 bases). Between the trimmed V and J ends, which lost 11 bases and 3 bases, there was a span of 11 bases. The germline CDR1 and CDR2 sequences are SNHLY and FYNNEI. This CDR3 has 12 residues. CDR3 region: CASRGINQPQHF. Here the CDR3 DNA reads TGTGCCTCCAGGGGCATCAATCAGCCCCAGCATTTT.

The chain recombines TRBV28 with TRBJ2-7, with a weak D call TRBD1 (6 bases). Germline CDR1 and CDR2: MDHEN and SYDVKM. The CDR3 is 14 residues long. Deletions cut 3 bases from V and 2 bases from J, with 11 bases between. In DNA, the CDR3 is TGTGCCAGCAGTTTTACAGGGTTTGCCTACGAGCAGTACTTC. Its protein is CASSFTGFAYEQYF.

This clone was found a few times. The genes are TRBV4-1 and TRBJ2-7; the D gene is possibly TRBD1 (6 bases). CDR1 is MGHRA, CDR2 YSYEKL, per germline. This CDR3 spans 14 amino acids. The V and J ends lost 4 bases and 4 bases respectively, with 14 bases between them. The CDR3 spells CASSLGAGEYEQYF. CDR3 in DNA: TGCGCCAGCAGCCTCGGGGCAGGGGAATACGAGCAGTACTTC.

This chain links TRBV30 with TRBJ2-3, with 7 bases identical to TRBD1. The ends lost 0 bases at V and 1 base at J; junction bases unmatched: 7. This CDR3 comprises 16 residues. CDR1 and CDR2 (germline): GTSNPN, SVGIG (reference sequence). This chain's CDR3 is CAWSVLGQGGTDTQYF. In DNA form, the CDR3 reads TGTGCCTGGAGTGTATTGGGTCAGGGGGGCACAGATACGCAGTATTTT.

The chain is built from TRBV10-3 and TRBJ2-7; 10 bases are a match to TRBD1. This CDR3 has 12 amino acids. Germline CDR1 ENHRY, CDR2 SYGVKD. V lost 11 bases, J lost 7 bases, and 8 bases stayed unmatched. The CDR3 bases are TGTGCCTCAGCGCCGGGACAGGGGGAGCAGTACTTC. Protein product: CASAPGQGEQYF.

The V and J genes are TRBV5-6 and TRBJ1-1; perhaps TRBD1 as D (6 bases). There are 15 residues in the CDR3. Germline CDR1 reads SGHDT; CDR2 reads YYEEEE. The germline V and J ends were trimmed by 1 base and 1 base, with 11 bases remaining between them. The DNA of the CDR3 is TGTGCCAGCAGCTTGACAGGGACCACGAACACTGAAGCTTTCTTT. As protein: CASSLTGTTNTEAFF.

The chain is built from TRBV5-1 and TRBJ2-3, with D unresolved. V lost 4 bases, J lost 5 bases, and 14 bases lay in between. There are 14 residues in the CDR3. Germline V gives CDR1 SGHRS, CDR2 YFSETQ. The CDR3 here is CASSPQAPGDTQYF. CDR3 nucleotides: TGCGCCAGCAGCCCCCAGGCCCCCGGAGATACGCAGTATTTT.

The chain joins TRBV28 to TRBJ2-7, with TRBD1 as a possible D gene (6 bases). Germline V gene sequence: CDR1 MDHEN, CDR2 SYDVKM. Trimming cost V 4 bases and J 5 bases, with 18 bases left between them. This CDR3 comprises 15 residues. CDR3 residues: CASSSLGPGADEQYF. The CDR3 nucleotides read TGTGCCAGCAGTTCCCTGGGACCAGGGGCCGACGAGCAGTACTTC. Full variable domain (missing parts from reference TRBV28 and TRBJ2-7): DVKVTQSSRYLVKRTGEKVFLECVQDMDHENMFWYRQDPGLGLRLIYFSYDVKMKEKGDIPEGYSVSREKKERFSLILESASTNQTSMYLCASSSLGPGADEQYFGPGTRLTVT.

This sequence joins TRBV9 and TRBJ2-2, with D perhaps matching TRBD2 (6 bases). V lost 4 bases and J lost 6, with 13 bases in between. Germline V gene sequence: CDR1 SGDLS, CDR2 YYNGEE. The length of the CDR3 is 14 residues. Here the CDR3 reads CASSPTGVPGELFF. CDR3 nucleotide sequence: TGTGCCAGCAGCCCCACGGGGGTTCCCGGGGAGCTGTTTTTT.

The genes are TRBV19 and TRBJ1-2; TRBD1 agrees at 10 bases. The CDR3 totals 17 residues. Trimming took 6 bases from V and 7 from J; bases not matched to a gene: 17. Per germline, CDR1 LNHDA and CDR2 SQIVND (reference sequence). The CDR3 DNA follows: TGTGCCAGTAGGGGGTTGATAGGGACAGGGGCCAGGAGTGGCTACACCTTC. Its protein product is CASRGLIGTGARSGYTF.